The next 9 T cell receptor beta chains were all read from a single sample in a study of cytomegalovirus exposure and HLA in healthy donors. The PCR made use of 60 Vbeta and 13 Jbeta primers. Here immunoSEQ multiplex PCR was the method, and the copy in TCRdb shows in-frame clones only, minus some. This table holds about 48,000 clones. Specimen: PBMCs. The receptor set was obtained from a male donor in good health and CMV-seropositive.

The rearrangement joins TRBV28 to TRBJ1-3; D uncertain. CDR1 is MDHEN, CDR2 SYDVKM, per germline. There are 14 residues in the CDR3. The V gene lost 2 bases and the J gene lost 0 bases, with 5 bases spanning the gap. The CDR3 coding sequence is TGTGCCAGCAGTTTAGGCGGCTCTGGAAACACCATATATTTT. Translation gives CASSLGGSGNTIYF.

The chain uses TRBV19 and TRBJ2-7; TRBD1 matches 9 bases. The J segment lost 3 bases and the V segment lost 3 bases, leaving 6 bases of the junction unmatched. The V gene's germline CDR1 is LNHDA and CDR2 SQIVND (reference sequence). This CDR3 spans 15 amino acids. The CDR3 sequence is CASSIDRGDFYEQYF. The DNA of the CDR3 is TGTGCCAGTAGTATCGACAGGGGGGATTTCTACGAGCAGTACTTC.

The gene calls are TRBV5-1 and TRBJ1-5; D may be TRBD1 (5 bases). The CDR3 is made up of 15 amino acids. The V end was cut by 1 base, the J end by 0 bases, with 8 bases between. Germline V lookup: CDR1 SGHRS, CDR2 YFSETQ. CDR3 sequence: CASSLQGASNQPQHF. The CDR3 DNA sequence: TGCGCCAGCAGCTTGCAGGGTGCTAGCAATCAGCCCCAGCATTTT. Combining the CDR3 with reference TRBV5-1 and TRBJ1-5 gives the whole variable domain KAGVTQTPRYLIKTRGQQVTLSCSPISGHRSVSWYQQTPGQGLQFLFEYFSETQRNKGNFPGRFSGRQFSNSRSEMNVSTLELGDSALYLCASSLQGASNQPQHFGDGTRLSIL.

The V and J genes are TRBV4-1 and TRBJ1-5, with TRBD1 as a possible D gene (6 bases). Deletions cut 1 base from V and 9 bases from J, with 16 bases between. Germline assignment: CDR1 MGHRA and CDR2 YSYEKL. The CDR3 spans 15 residues. CDR3 protein: CASSQGRVGGAPQHF. Here the CDR3 DNA reads TGCGCCAGCAGCCAAGGCCGTGTCGGGGGGGCGCCCCAGCATTTT.

V and J are TRBV18 and TRBJ1-1, with TRBD1 matching 7 bases. The CDR3 runs 13 residues. V was pared by 9 bases and J by 2 bases, with 6 bases of the junction left unmatched. Per germline, CDR1 KGHSH and CDR2 LQKENI. The CDR3 sequence: CASRGQQNTEAFF. CDR3 DNA: TGTGCCAGTCGGGGACAGCAAAACACTGAAGCTTTCTTT.

V is TRBV6-5 and J is TRBJ2-3; D is undetermined. Per germline, CDR1 MNHEY and CDR2 SVGAGI. This CDR3 has 11 amino acids. V lost 4 bases, J lost 4 bases, and 3 bases lay in between. As DNA, the CDR3 is TGTGCCAGCAGTTCGGCAGATACGCAGTATTTT. It codes for CASSSADTQYF.

This rearrangement joins TRBV2 to TRBJ2-7; the match to TRBD2 covers 10 bases. The CDR3 is 15 residues long. V lost 3 bases and J lost 6; bases outside the gene matches: 8. From germline, CDR1 is SNHLY and CDR2 FYNNEI. The CDR3 DNA sequence: TGTGCCAGCAGTGAGATTCCTAGCGGGGGCCGCGAGCAGTACTTC. Translating it yields CASSEIPSGGREQYF.

This sequence joins TRBV7-2 and TRBJ2-1, with D possibly matching TRBD2 (6 bases). Germline-derived CDR1 and CDR2 are SGHTA and FQGNSA. Trimming left V 5 bases short and J 12 bases short, with 14 bases between. This CDR3 spans 12 amino acids. CDR3 coding DNA: TGTGCCAGCAGCCTCCAGTGGCGGGGGCAGTTCTTC. This codes for CASSLQWRGQFF.

The J gene is TRBJ1-1, the V gene TRBV6-1, with 7 bases aligning to TRBD1. Per germline, CDR1 MNHNS and CDR2 SASEGT. This CDR3 has 15 amino acids. V was clipped by 1 base and J by 6 bases; unmatched bases: 8. CDR3 sequence reads: CASSEVRGGAAEAFF. The CDR3 DNA reads TGTGCCAGCAGTGAAGTGAGAGGGGGCGCGGCTGAAGCTTTCTTT.